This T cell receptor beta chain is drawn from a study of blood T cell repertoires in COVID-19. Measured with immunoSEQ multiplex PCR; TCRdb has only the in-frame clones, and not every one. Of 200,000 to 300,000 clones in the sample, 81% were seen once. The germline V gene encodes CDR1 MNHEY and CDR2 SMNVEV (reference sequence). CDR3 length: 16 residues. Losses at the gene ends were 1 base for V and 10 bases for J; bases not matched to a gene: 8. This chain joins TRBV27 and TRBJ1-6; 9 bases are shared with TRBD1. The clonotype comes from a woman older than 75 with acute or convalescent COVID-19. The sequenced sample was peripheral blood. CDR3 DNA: TGTGCCAGCAGTTTATTAGGCGGGACAGGGATATCACCCCTCCACTTT. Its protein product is CASSLLGGTGISPLHF.